This T cell receptor (beta chain) was profiled in a study of T cell changes during pregnancy in multiple sclerosis. The assay was immunoSEQ multiplex PCR, and TCRdb's table has in-frame clones only and misses some. The sample carries tens of thousands of clones, 86% recorded once. The CDR3 totals 13 residues. The germline V gene has CDR1 MNHEY and CDR2 SMNVEV (reference sequence). V lost 7 bases and J 5 bases, leaving 14 bases between the germline ends. This receptor was identified in a female donor in good health, enrolled as a control in a pregnancy study. The chain has TRBV27 and TRBJ1-1; weak D call: TRBD1 (5 bases). Sequencing was performed on CD4+ T cells from peripheral blood mononuclear cells, taken in the first trimester of pregnancy. This CDR3 reads CASNADRGTEAFF. The DNA for the CDR3 is TGTGCCAGCAACGCAGACCGGGGGACTGAAGCTTTCTTT.